This TCR beta chain was found in a study of cytomegalovirus exposure and HLA in healthy donors. It was with 60 Vbeta and 13 Jbeta primers that the PCR ran. Some clones are missing from TCRdb's copy, which holds only in-frame ones; the method was immunoSEQ multiplex PCR. The data contain some 150,000 clones, 60% to 80% of them seen just once; the ten biggest clones take up around 3.4%. This TCR derives from a man younger than 45 in good health and CMV-seropositive. The sample comprised PBMCs.

The CDR3 region is CASSLDASGGAETQYF. The CDR3, as DNA: TGCGCCAGCAGCTTGGATGCTAGCGGGGGGGCGGAGACCCAGTACTTC. The chain joins TRBV5-1 to TRBJ2-5; 12 bases match TRBD2. Losses at the gene ends were 0 bases for V and 5 bases for J; bases not matched to a gene: 5. CDR3 length equals 16 residues. Germline CDR1 SGHRS, CDR2 YFSETQ.